These 7 T cell receptor beta chains originate from one sample sequenced in a study of T cell responses to AZD1222 COVID-19 vaccine. Here immunoSEQ multiplex PCR was the method, and the copy in TCRdb shows in-frame clones only, minus some. The sample includes 140,000 to 150,000 clones, roughly nine tenths of them seen just once. The sample in question was peripheral blood, obtained on day 0 of AZD1222 vaccination. The source of these receptors is an adult in good health.

V gene TRBV24-1 combines with J gene TRBJ1-3; possibly TRBD1 for D (5 bases). This CDR3 has 18 residues. Trimming pared 7 bases from V and 2 bases from J, leaving 23 bases between. Germline V gives CDR1 KGHDR, CDR2 SFDVKD. The CDR3, as DNA: TGTGCCACCAGCACCTTAAGGAGGGGCCGACCCCCTGGAAACACCATATATTTT. It encodes CATSTLRRGRPPGNTIYF.

This rearrangement joins TRBV5-5 to TRBJ2-7; D is unclear. Germline CDR1 reads SGHKS; CDR2 reads YYEKEE (reference sequence). V gave up 4 bases and J gave up 3 bases, with 17 bases separating them. The CDR3 covers 15 residues. This CDR3 is CASSPHPGDYYEQYF. The CDR3 nucleotides read TGTGCCAGCAGCCCACACCCGGGTGATTACTACGAGCAGTACTTC.

This clone appeared a few times. J is TRBJ2-7 and V is TRBV12-5, with D possibly TRBD1 on 6 matching bases. The CDR3 extends over 15 amino acids. Trimming took 5 bases from V and 0 from J, leaving 14 bases between them. CDR1 and CDR2 from the germline V gene are LGHNT and FRNRAP. The CDR3 region is CASGPYPGHSYEQYF. The CDR3 DNA sequence: TGTGCTAGTGGTCCGTATCCGGGACACTCCTACGAGCAGTACTTC.

This chain uses TRBV7-9 with TRBJ1-2, with 12 bases identical to TRBD1. From germline, CDR1 is SEHNR and CDR2 FQNEAQ (reference sequence). The CDR3 sequence is 14 residues long. Trimming at V came to 4 bases and at J to 6 bases, leaving 3 bases not matched to a gene. CDR3 nucleotides: TGTGCCAGCAGCTCCCGGGACAGGGGGCATGGCTACACCTTC. Translating it yields CASSSRDRGHGYTF. The full variable domain, with the rest looked up from reference TRBV7-9 and TRBJ1-2, is DTGVSQNPRHKITKRGQNVTFRCDPISEHNRLYWYRQTLGQGPEFLTYFQNEAQLEKSRLLSDRFSAERPKGSFSTLEIQRTEQGDSAMYLCASSSRDRGHGYTFGSGTRLTVV.

This chain connects TRBV3-1 (or the pseudogene TRBV3-2) to TRBJ1-4; no clear D. CDR1 is LGHDT and CDR2 is YNNKEL in the germline V gene (reference sequence). Trimming took off 2 bases at V and 7 bases at J, with 11 bases between the two ends. This CDR3 is 14 amino acids long. The CDR3 here is CASSQWTGSEKLFF. Written as DNA, the CDR3 is TGTGCCAGCAGCCAATGGACGGGAAGTGAAAAACTGTTTTTT.

The gene calls are TRBV2 and TRBJ2-7, with D perhaps matching TRBD1 (7 bases). In germline, CDR1 is SNHLY, CDR2 FYNNEI. This CDR3 region has 20 residues. Trimming shortened V by 3 bases and J by 6 bases, and 33 bases separated the two germline ends. The CDR3 protein is CASSEGGPISSGGMDREQYF. CDR3 in DNA: TGTGCCAGCAGTGAGGGGGGCCCTATCTCTTCAGGGGGAATGGATCGCGAGCAGTACTTC.

This rearrangement joins TRBV11-3 to TRBJ2-7; D is unresolved. V was shortened by 5 bases and J by 3 bases, with 11 bases between the two germline ends. This CDR3 has 13 residues. Per germline, CDR1 SGHNT and CDR2 YENEEA. Here the CDR3 DNA reads TGTGCCAGCAGCCCCTCCCCAGGCTACGAGCAGTACTTC. Amino acids: CASSPSPGYEQYF. Combining the CDR3 with reference TRBV11-3 and TRBJ2-7 gives the whole variable domain EAGVVQSPRYKIIEKKQPVAFWCNPISGHNTLYWYLQNLGQGPELLIRYENEEAVDDSQLPKDRFSAERLKGVDSTLKIQPAELGDSAVYLCASSPSPGYEQYFGPGTRLTVT.